The entry below gives a single T cell receptor (beta chain) sequence along with its context. The source of the sample is a study of blood T cell repertoires in COVID-19. As for the study in general: From the United States, Italy and Spain came samples of acute and convalescent COVID-19. T cells, B-cell-depleted T cells, or PBMCs provided the cDNA or gDNA that served as material.

Between the trimmed V and J ends, which lost 5 bases and 7 bases, there was a span of 14 bases. The germline gives CDR1 SGHTA, CDR2 FQGNSA. The CDR3 runs 13 residues. Per the original methods: Amplification from reference gene primers served as the basis for estimated nucleated cell counts. Some clones are missing from TCRdb's copy, which holds only in-frame ones; the method was immunoSEQ multiplex PCR. That table furnishes V, J and clone size, whereas the DNA furnished D and trimming. Among 35,000 to 50,000 clones listed, about 90% were seen once. V and J are TRBV7-2 and TRBJ1-2; D unresolved. The source is a man aged 55 to 70 with acute or convalescent COVID-19. Input material: peripheral blood. CDR3 sequence reads: CASSASGRPGYTF. The DNA of the CDR3 is TGTGCCAGCAGCGCCTCAGGTCGGCCTGGCTACACCTTC.